The 11 T cell receptor beta chains given below trace back to one sample, sequenced in a study of shared clonotypes between healthy human individuals. Repertoires were generated with immunoSEQ multiplex PCR, while TCRdb's copy carries only in-frame clones and drops some. This table has 450,000 to 600,000 clones, 70% to 85% appearing once. The sample consisted of PBMCs. The receptors originated from a woman aged 35 to 49 in good health. Some clones in this sample may be carry-over from other donors' samples.

This clone was seen a handful of times. The J gene is TRBJ1-5, the V gene TRBV29-1; no firm D call. Germline V CDR1 and CDR2: SQVTM, ANQGSEA. The CDR3 spans 13 residues. V was trimmed by 3 bases and J by 6 bases, leaving 12 bases between them. The CDR3 protein is CSVEETLGQPQHF. The CDR3 DNA sequence: TGCAGCGTTGAGGAGACATTGGGTCAGCCCCAGCATTTT. The whole variable domain, remainder taken from reference TRBV29-1 and TRBJ1-5, is SAVISQKPSRDICQRGTSLTIQCQVDSQVTMMFWYRQQPGQSLTLIATANQGSEATYESGFVIDKFPISRPNLTFSTLTVSNMSPEDSSIYLCSVEETLGQPQHFGDGTRLSIL.

The chain links TRBV6-4 to TRBJ2-3; D gene uncertain. This CDR3 has 14 amino acids. The V end was cut by 2 bases, the J end by 4 bases, with 10 bases between. Germline V gene data show CDR1 as MRHNA and CDR2 as SNTAGT. CDR3 DNA sequence: TGTGCCAGCAGTGACGGGCTAGAGGCAGATACGCAGTATTTT. It is translated as CASSDGLEADTQYF.

The chain couples TRBV7-2 to TRBJ1-5; no definite D call. Germline CDR1 is SGHTA and CDR2 is FQGNSA. This CDR3 is 15 amino acids long. Between the trimmed V and J ends, which lost 1 base and 2 bases, there was a span of 9 bases. The CDR3 region is CASSLVGDGNQPQHF. The CDR3 nucleotides are TGTGCCAGCAGCTTAGTCGGGGATGGCAATCAGCCCCAGCATTTT.

The chain joins TRBV9 to TRBJ2-7, with 13 nucleotides matching TRBD2. Germline CDR1 SGDLS, CDR2 YYNGEE. The CDR3 sequence is 15 residues long. The V segment lost 2 bases and the J segment 2 bases; nucleotides outside the gene matches: 1. The CDR3 coding sequence is TGTGCCAGCAGCGTTGGGACTAGCGGGACCTACGAGCAGTACTTC. This gives the protein CASSVGTSGTYEQYF.

This clone was detected only once. The same CDR3 arises from other DNA sequences in this sample as well. The chain links TRBV6-6 to TRBJ2-1; unclear D gene. The ends were cut back, 2 bases at V and 10 bases at J, with 6 bases in the middle. Germline CDR1 reads MNHNY; CDR2 reads SVGAGI (reference sequence). The CDR3 contains 11 residues. For the CDR3, the DNA is TGTGCCAGCAGTTACGGTAGAGAGCAGTTCTTC. Its protein is CASSYGREQFF.

The chain joins TRBV18 to TRBJ2-7; D ambiguous. Germline-derived CDR1 and CDR2 are KGHSH and LQKENI. CDR3 size: 14 residues. V lost 6 bases, J lost 5 bases, and 17 bases lay in between. The CDR3 region is CASSRATRFDEQYF. The DNA of the CDR3 is TGTGCCAGCTCCCGGGCGACCAGGTTCGACGAGCAGTACTTC.

The chain is built from TRBV30 and TRBJ2-7; 7 positions agree with TRBD2. The CDR3 covers 15 residues. V lost 0 bases, J lost 3 bases, and 8 bases stayed unmatched. Germline CDR1 GTSNPN, CDR2 SVGIG (reference sequence). CDR3 region: CAWSVMLAGFYEQYF. CDR3 nucleotides: TGTGCCTGGAGTGTCATGTTAGCGGGTTTCTACGAGCAGTACTTC.

This chain joins TRBV20-1 and TRBJ2-5, with D maybe TRBD1 (6 bases). Germline V CDR1 and CDR2: DFQATT, SNEGSKA (reference sequence). The CDR3 has 11 amino acids. CDR3 protein: CNSGVGETQYF. The CDR3 coding sequence is TGCAACTCAGGGGTCGGAGAGACCCAGTACTTC.

V usage is TRBV30 and J usage is TRBJ1-2; no definite D call. The CDR3 consists of 11 residues. Germline CDR1 and CDR2: GTSNPN and SVGIG (reference sequence). Trimming cost V 5 bases and J 8 bases, with 12 bases left between them. The CDR3 is CAWGYGEGYTF. The CDR3 nucleotides are TGTGCCTGGGGGTACGGGGAAGGCTACACCTTC.

The chain is built from TRBV7-2 and TRBJ2-2, with 8 bases identical to TRBD2. The CDR3 is 16 residues long. CDR1 SGHTA and CDR2 FQGNSA come from the germline V gene. V was clipped by 2 bases and J by 4 bases; unmatched bases: 6. This CDR3 reads CASSLLGLAGTGELFF. The CDR3 DNA sequence: TGTGCCAGCAGCTTATTAGGACTAGCAGGCACCGGGGAGCTGTTTTTT.

This clone was seen at least ten times. Other DNA sequences in this sample translate to the same CDR3. The J gene is TRBJ2-7, the V gene TRBV19; D uncertain. The V end was cut by 4 bases, the J end by 2 bases, with 12 bases between. Per the germline V gene, CDR1 is LNHDA and CDR2 is SQIVND (reference sequence). The CDR3 spans 14 residues. The CDR3 DNA reads as TGTGCCAGTAGTACCCCGGGCCTTGCCTACGAGCAGTACTTC. Translated: CASSTPGLAYEQYF.